The rows below give T cell receptor beta chains drawn from one sample of a study of blood T cells in healthy people across ages. TCRdb used MiXCR to reprocess the 5' RACE reads, holding one entry per CDR3 protein. This table has roughly 1.5 million distinct CDR3 sequences, roughly 43% appearing once. The sequenced sample consisted of blood. Source of these receptors: a woman under 30 in good health. Both conserved end residues are part of each CDR3. The D gene is left open where the match is weak. Size tells how often a clone was seen (once, few, many) or the class of an expanded clone, and some rows leave it out.

>NA|TRBV7-2|TRBJ2-5|few
CASSQYLGETQYF
TGTGCCAGCAGCCAATATCTGGGCGAGACCCAGTACTTC
>TRBD2|TRBV12-3/TRBV12-4|TRBJ2-4|few
CASSRGLAGGPGGKNIQYF
TGTGCCAGCAGCCGGGGACTAGCGGGAGGGCCTGGTGGCAAAAACATTCAGTACTTC
>NA|TRBV20-1|TRBJ1-1|few
CSISGNTPAEAFF
TGCAGTATTTCGGGGAACACTCCGGCTGAAGCTTTCTTT
>TRBD1|TRBV5-1|TRBJ2-1|few
CASSLGTGGWVDNEQFF
TGCGCCAGCAGCTTGGGGACAGGGGGCTGGGTTGATAATGAGCAGTTCTTC
>NA|TRBV11-2|TRBJ2-1|few
CASSFSQGQKGEQFF
TGTGCCAGCAGCTTTTCACAGGGACAAAAGGGTGAGCAGTTCTTC
>TRBD2|TRBV7-2|TRBJ2-1|NA
CASSLERGPSYNEQFF
TGTGCCAGCAGCTTAGAGCGGGGGCCTTCCTACAATGAGCAGTTCTTC
>TRBD1|TRBV20-1|TRBJ2-3|few
CSASKDRDLDDTQYF
TGCAGTGCTTCTAAAGACAGGGACCTCGATGATACGCAGTATTTT
>TRBD1|TRBV27|TRBJ2-5|few
CASSSLTGAQETQYF
TGTGCCAGCAGTTCCCTGACAGGGGCACAAGAGACCCAGTACTTC
>NA|TRBV27|TRBJ1-4|NA
CASSPSTATNEKLFF
TGTGCCAGCAGTCCATCGACAGCAACTAATGAAAAACTGTTTTTT
>NA|TRBV7-6|TRBJ1-1|NA
CASSYDWGRSMNTEAFF
TGTGCCAGCAGCTACGACTGGGGCAGGTCAATGAACACTGAAGCTTTCTTT
>NA|TRBV7-9|TRBJ2-3|many
CASASGNTQYF
TGTGCCAGCGCCAGCGGCAATACGCAGTATTTT
>NA|TRBV3-1|TRBJ2-3|NA
CASSKKGADTQYF
TGTGCCAGCTCCAAAAAAGGGGCAGATACGCAGTATTTT
>NA|TRBV7-9|TRBJ2-1|NA
CASITAQVGSSYNEQFF
TGTGCCAGCATCACCGCCCAAGTGGGAAGCTCCTACAATGAGCAGTTCTTC
>NA|TRBV20-1|TRBJ1-5|NA
CSARTADQPQHF
TGCAGCGCTAGGACAGCAGATCAGCCCCAGCATTTT
>TRBD2|TRBV7-9|TRBJ2-7|NA
CASGRSGLEGFQRYF
TGTGCCAGCGGTAGAAGTGGACTAGAAGGCTTCCAGAGGTACTTC
>NA|TRBV6-1|TRBJ2-1|NA
CASSTLWNEQFF
TGTGCCAGCAGCACCTTGTGGAATGAGCAGTTCTTC
>NA|TRBV27|TRBJ1-5|NA
CASSSPAAGNQPQHF
TGTGCCAGCAGTTCCCCGGCGGCGGGCAATCAGCCCCAGCATTTT
>TRBD2|TRBV4-1|TRBJ2-5|many
CASSSTSEKTQYF
TGCGCCAGCAGCTCGACTAGCGAGAAGACCCAGTACTTC
>NA|TRBV4-1|TRBJ1-6|few
CASSQDRERSSPLHF
TGCGCCAGCAGCCAAGACAGGGAGCGTTCTTCACCCCTCCACTTT